This T cell receptor beta chain was obtained from a study of blood T cell repertoires in COVID-19. On the study more broadly: Nucleic acid was either cDNA or gDNA, and it came from T cells, B-cell-depleted T cells, or PBMCs.

Clones were read by immunoSEQ multiplex PCR, and TCRdb kept only the in-frame ones, dropping some. Among around 170,000 clones listed, over 80% were seen once. The CDR3 consists of 8 residues. CDR1 DFQATT and CDR2 SNEGSKA come from the germline V gene (reference sequence). The sequenced sample was peripheral blood. This clonotype originated in a woman aged 40-49 years with acute or convalescent COVID-19. The chain links TRBV20-1 to TRBJ1-1, with D tentatively TRBD1 (6 bases). The CDR3, as DNA: TGCAACTGGACAGACGCTTTCTTT. This sequence encodes CNWTDAFF.